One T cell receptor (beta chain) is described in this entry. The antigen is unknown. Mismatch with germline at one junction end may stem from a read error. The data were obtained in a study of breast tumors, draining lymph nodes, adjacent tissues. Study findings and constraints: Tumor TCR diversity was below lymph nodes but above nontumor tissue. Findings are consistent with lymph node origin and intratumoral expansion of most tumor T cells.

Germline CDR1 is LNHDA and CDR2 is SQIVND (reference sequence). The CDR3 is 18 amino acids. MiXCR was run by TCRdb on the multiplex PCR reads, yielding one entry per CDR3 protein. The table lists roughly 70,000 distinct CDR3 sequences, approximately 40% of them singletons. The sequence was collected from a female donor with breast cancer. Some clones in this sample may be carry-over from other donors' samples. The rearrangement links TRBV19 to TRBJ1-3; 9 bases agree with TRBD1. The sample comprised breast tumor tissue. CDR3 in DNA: TGTGCCAGCAGTAACCGGGGACAGGGAAGGCTCTCTGGAAACACCGTATATTTT. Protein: CASSNRGQGRLSGNTVYF.